What follows describes a single T cell receptor beta chain. Its antigen remains unidentified. TCRdb reanalysed the RT-PCR reads using MiXCR and keeps one entry per CDR3 protein. This table has hundreds of thousands of distinct CDR3 sequences, approximately 14% appearing once. This sample stems from a study of response to subunit inactivated influenza vaccine. After removal of 1 base from V and 0 bases from J, the junction contained 4 bases not matched to a gene. The CDR3 contains 17 residues. Germline V gene lookup returns CDR1 LNHNV and CDR2 YYDKDF (reference sequence). Study results and caveats: Authors suggested each seasonal influenza vaccination recruits few new T cells.

The sample here was PBMCs from blood, taken 14 to 15 days before vaccination. The rearrangement uses TRBV15 and TRBJ2-2, with 8 bases fitting TRBD2. The source is a man between 50 and 59 years old who received an inactivated influenza vaccine. CDR3 sequence reads: CATSRVRGGTNTGELFF. CDR3 nucleotide sequence: TGTGCCACCAGCAGAGTTCGCGGGGGGACGAACACCGGGGAGCTGTTTTTT.